This TCR beta chain was recorded in a study of metastatic and nonmetastatic thyroid tumors. Study-wide context: Comparative analysis of repertoires was undertaken across blood and tumor or nodule tissue obtained from malignant and benign thyroid patients.

In the authors' workflow: Researchers built a distant-metastasis classifier for papillary thyroid cancer that drew on CDR3 differences across clinicopathological groups. Via MiXCR, TCRdb re-called the PCR reads. These V and J calls rely on TCRdb rather than the paper's analysis. The top ten hold approximately 4% of the sample, which has 45,000 to 65,000 clones, approximately 22% seen once. Treatment of any kind had been given to no patient before thyroid surgery. General study points: A significant increase in TCR beta diversity was reportedly seen in malignant thyroid tumors relative to benign nodules, in blood and tumor.

The CDR3 covers 14 residues. V shed 0 bases and J shed 6 bases, with 8 bases lying between them. The germline V gene has CDR1 LGHNA and CDR2 YNFKEQ. This clone was seen at least ten times. What it recognizes is unknown. The chain uses TRBV4-2 and TRBJ1-4; D unresolved. The material sequenced was blood. The sequence was obtained from a female donor with papillary thyroid cancer or a benign thyroid nodule (not recorded which). Some clones in this sample may be carry-over from other donors' samples. Here the CDR3 DNA reads TGTGCCAGCAGCCAAGAGGTGGCAGATGAAAAACTGTTTTTT. Amino acids: CASSQEVADEKLFF.